Sequencing of this TCR beta chain was carried out in a study of T cells after yellow fever vaccination. MiXCR, applied by TCRdb to the 5' RACE reads, yields one record per CDR3 protein. The sample includes some 250,000 distinct CDR3 sequences, 3.6% of them seen just once. This clonotype was seen repeatedly, ten times or more. The TCR was taken from a man aged 18-30 years who received the YFV17D yellow fever vaccine. The material sequenced was PBMCs, taken 15 days after the yellow fever booster vaccination.

The CDR3 loop reads CASSIGGIETQYF. CDR3 nucleotides: TGTGCCAGTAGTATTGGTGGGATTGAGACCCAGTACTTC. This chain links TRBV19 with TRBJ2-5; D gene ambiguous. Looked up from germline, CDR1 is LNHDA and CDR2 is SQIVND (reference sequence). CDR3 size: 13 residues. Trimming took 3 bases from V and 5 from J, leaving 10 bases between them.